Listed here are 21 T cell receptor beta chains from one sample, sequenced in a study of siplizumab effects on memory and regulatory T cells. The method was immunoSEQ multiplex PCR; TCRdb's version includes in-frame clones alone and lacks a portion of them. There are some 110,000 clones in the sample; just over 90% occur only once, and approximately 0.32% lies in the top ten. The sequenced material came from CD4+ T cells sorted from blood. Receptors originate from a human donor in good health.

The chain joins TRBV5-6 to TRBJ1-4; D is possibly TRBD1 (5 bases). V was pared by 3 bases and J by 0 bases, with 15 bases between. Per germline, CDR1 SGHDT and CDR2 YYEEEE. CDR3 length: 17 residues. CDR3 sequence reads: CASSSEIKGATNEKLFF. The CDR3 nucleotides read TGTGCCAGCAGCTCTGAAATAAAAGGGGCAACTAATGAAAAACTGTTTTTT.

The rearrangement uses TRBV6-1 and TRBJ1-5, with D uncertain. The CDR3 has 13 amino acids. In germline, CDR1 is MNHNS, CDR2 SASEGT. Trimming took off 5 bases at V and 0 bases at J, with 5 bases between the two ends. The chain's CDR3 is CASSIDSNQPQHF. DNA for the CDR3: TGTGCCAGCAGTATAGATAGCAATCAGCCCCAGCATTTT.

This rearrangement joins TRBV10-3 to TRBJ1-3; no firm D call. V lost 3 bases and J lost 0, with 6 bases in between. The CDR3 contains 14 residues. CDR1 is ENHRY and CDR2 is SYGVKD in the germline V gene. The CDR3 here is CAISESGSGNTIYF. The CDR3 DNA reads as TGTGCCATCAGTGAATCGGGCTCTGGAAACACCATATATTTT.

The chain links TRBV29-1 to TRBJ2-4; no clear D. Per germline, CDR1 SQVTM and CDR2 ANQGSEA. V was cut by 7 bases and J by 0 bases, with 10 bases left in between. There are 13 residues in the CDR3. As DNA, the CDR3 is TGCAGCGCTTCCCAACTAGCCAAAAACATTCAGTACTTC. Translating gives CSASQLAKNIQYF.

The chain joins TRBV5-4 to TRBJ1-1; tentatively, D is TRBD1 (5 bases). The CDR3 totals 14 residues. The germline gives CDR1 SGHNT, CDR2 YYREEE (reference sequence). V lost 4 bases, J lost 4 bases, and 14 bases lay in between. In DNA form, the CDR3 reads TGTGCCAGCAGCATTTACCCCGGGGCCACTGAAGCTTTCTTT. Translation gives CASSIYPGATEAFF. The full variable domain, completed using reference TRBV5-4 and TRBJ1-1, is ETGVTQSPTHLIKTRGQQVTLRCSSQSGHNTVSWYQQALGQGPQFIFQYYREEENGRGNFPPRFSGLQFPNYSSELNVNALELDDSALYLCASSIYPGATEAFFGQGTRLTVV.

The genes are TRBV7-3 and TRBJ2-1, with D perhaps TRBD2 (5 bases). The V gene's germline CDR1 is SGHTA and CDR2 FQGTGA. The CDR3 consists of 16 residues. The ends were cut back, 2 bases at V and 0 bases at J, with 11 bases in the middle. The CDR3 region has the DNA TGTGCCAGCAGCTTAGGCGGGCCGAGCTCCTACAATGAGCAGTTCTTC. This translates into CASSLGGPSSYNEQFF. Supplemented by reference TRBV7-3 and TRBJ2-1, the full variable domain reads GAGVSQTPSNKVTEKGKYVELRCDPISGHTALYWYRQSLGQGPEFLIYFQGTGAADDSGLPNDRFFAVRPEGSVSTLKIQRTERGDSAVYLCASSLGGPSSYNEQFFGPGTRLTVL.

This rearrangement joins TRBV30 to TRBJ2-5, with D perhaps given as TRBD1 or TRBD2 (5 bases each). The germline gives CDR1 GTSNPN, CDR2 SVGIG (reference sequence). V shed 4 bases and J shed 7 bases, with 16 bases lying between them. The CDR3 has 13 residues. CDR3 in DNA: TGTGCCTGGAACCGGGACGGTCCCTGGACCCAGTACTTC. Translating gives CAWNRDGPWTQYF. Complete variable domain (other parts from reference TRBV30 and TRBJ2-5): SQTIHQWPATLVQPVGSPLSLECTVEGTSNPNLYWYRQAAGRGLQLLFYSVGIGQISSEVPQNLSASRPQDRQFILSSKKLLLSDSGFYLCAWNRDGPWTQYFGPGTRLLVL.

This chain uses TRBV9 with TRBJ1-1; a possible D gene is TRBD1 (6 bases). The CDR3 has 15 residues. Germline CDR1 SGDLS, CDR2 YYNGEE. Between the trimmed V and J ends, which lost 2 bases and 1 base, there was a span of 12 bases. CDR3 amino acids: CASSVDLDRNTEAFF. The CDR3 coding sequence is TGTGCCAGCAGCGTCGATTTGGACAGGAACACTGAAGCTTTCTTT.

In nucleotides, the CDR3 is TGTGCCAGTAGTGCCCGACAGGGAAGGTCTCCTGAAGCTTTCTTT. This gives the protein CASSARQGRSPEAFF. The chain employs TRBV19 and TRBJ1-1; 7 bases agree with TRBD1. V was clipped by 5 bases and J by 6 bases; unmatched bases: 12. CDR1 is LNHDA, CDR2 SQIVND, per germline (reference sequence). The CDR3 spans 15 residues.

The genes are TRBV18 and TRBJ2-1, with D maybe TRBD1 (6 bases). This CDR3 spans 15 amino acids. Germline CDR1 and CDR2: KGHSH and LQKENI. V shed 0 bases and J shed 4 bases, with 10 bases lying between them. CDR3 DNA: TGTGCCAGCTCACCACCTGGGACACAGTACAATGAGCAGTTCTTC. Residues: CASSPPGTQYNEQFF.

This rearrangement joins TRBV6-5 to TRBJ1-1; D is unclear. Germline-derived CDR1 and CDR2 are MNHEY and SVGAGI. The CDR3 is made up of 14 amino acids. The V and J ends lost 6 bases and 1 base respectively, with 12 bases between them. CDR3 in DNA: TGTGCCAGCAGCCGCAACTGGGGGAACACTGAAGCTTTCTTT. Its translation: CASSRNWGNTEAFF.

The chain carries TRBV6-5 and TRBJ2-7; D is possibly TRBD2 (5 bases). There are 14 residues in the CDR3. Trimming removed 5 bases at V and 6 bases at J, with 17 bases between. Germline loops: CDR1 MNHEY, CDR2 SVGAGI. CDR3 nucleotide sequence: TGTGCCAGCAGTCCGCGACGAGGAGCGGCCGAGCAGTACTTC. Protein sequence: CASSPRRGAAEQYF.

This clone occurred once. The V gene is TRBV5-6, the J gene TRBJ2-7; TRBD1 might be the D (5 bases). The CDR3 sequence is 15 residues long. V was trimmed by 1 base and J by 6 bases, leaving 17 bases between them. The V gene's germline CDR1 is SGHDT and CDR2 YYEEEE. CDR3 sequence: CASSLWVRVVAEQYF. The CDR3 nucleotides are TGTGCCAGCAGCTTGTGGGTCAGGGTCGTGGCCGAGCAGTACTTC. Filled out from reference TRBV5-6 and TRBJ2-7, the complete variable domain reads DAGVTQSPTHLIKTRGQQVTLRCSPKSGHDTVSWYQQALGQGPQFIFQYYEEEERQRGNFPDRFSGHQFPNYSSELNVNALLLGDSALYLCASSLWVRVVAEQYFGPGTRLTVT.

This clone was detected only once. The chain joins TRBV9 to TRBJ1-4; D not resolved. Germline lookup yields CDR1 SGDLS and CDR2 YYNGEE. CDR3 size: 15 residues. Trimming took 5 bases from V and 0 from J, leaving 11 bases between them. As DNA, the CDR3 is TGTGCCAGCAGTGGCACGAGCTCAACTAATGAAAAACTGTTTTTT. This translates into CASSGTSSTNEKLFF.

The chain joins TRBV20-1 to TRBJ2-1; D unresolved. The CDR3 is made up of 11 amino acids. V was cut by 6 bases and J by 11 bases, with 14 bases left in between. Germline values: CDR1 DFQATT, CDR2 SNEGSKA (reference sequence). The CDR3 sequence is CSATPSEQQFF. In DNA form, the CDR3 reads TGCAGTGCCACACCCAGCGAGCAGCAGTTCTTC.

In DNA, the CDR3 is TGTGCCAGCAGTACCCACATGAATCAGCCCCAGCATTTT. Protein: CASSTHMNQPQHF. This chain connects TRBV6-1 to TRBJ1-5, with no clear D. V shed 5 bases and J shed 4 bases, with 9 bases lying between them. Germline V gene lookup returns CDR1 MNHNS and CDR2 SASEGT. CDR3 length: 13 residues.

The rearrangement joins TRBV6-1 to TRBJ2-3; a possible D gene is TRBD1 (6 bases). Looked up from germline, CDR1 is MNHNS and CDR2 is SASEGT. The CDR3 consists of 16 residues. Trimming took 2 bases from V and 0 from J, leaving 12 bases between them. The CDR3, as DNA: TGTGCCAGCAGTGAATCGCAGGGGCGAAGCACAGATACGCAGTATTTT. Protein product: CASSESQGRSTDTQYF.

J is TRBJ1-4 and V is TRBV7-8; TRBD1 agrees at 9 bases. The CDR3 contains 14 residues. Per germline, CDR1 SGHVS and CDR2 FQNEAQ. The V segment lost 4 bases and the J segment 8 bases; nucleotides outside the gene matches: 5. CDR3: CASSWTGVKEKLFF. CDR3 coding DNA: TGTGCCAGCAGCTGGACAGGGGTGAAGGAAAAACTGTTTTTT.

The chain combines TRBV6-1 with TRBJ2-7, with D possibly being TRBD2 (6 bases). V lost 8 bases to trimming and J lost 4 bases, with 18 bases between them. Germline V gene lookup returns CDR1 MNHNS and CDR2 SASEGT. The CDR3 runs 14 residues. The CDR3 DNA sequence: TGTGCCAGCCCGGGGGTGATAGGGCCATACGAGCAGTACTTC. Translated: CASPGVIGPYEQYF.

V and J are TRBV4-1 and TRBJ1-4; possible D gene TRBD1, 5 bases. Trimming shortened V by 4 bases and J by 0 bases, and 12 bases separated the two germline ends. CDR1 is MGHRA and CDR2 is YSYEKL in the germline V gene. The CDR3 runs to 16 residues. In DNA, the CDR3 is TGCGCCAGCAGCCCGTACACAGGTGCAACTAATGAAAAACTGTTTTTT. This translates into CASSPYTGATNEKLFF.

CDR3 region: CACRTYQTYNEQFF. The CDR3 DNA reads TGTGCCTGTAGGACGTATCAAACGTACAATGAGCAGTTCTTC. The chain uses TRBV30 and TRBJ2-1; no firm D call. Trimming removed 6 bases at V and 4 bases at J, with 16 bases between. CDR1 is GTSNPN and CDR2 is SVGIG in the germline V gene (reference sequence). This CDR3 contains 14 residues.